Listed below are T cell receptor beta chains from one sample, sequenced in a study of identifying expanded T cells in peripheral blood. Sequenced by immunoSEQ multiplex PCR; TCRdb stores in-frame clones only, minus some. The profile covers about 97,000 clones, with approximately 90% appearing a single time and about 15% taken by the ten largest. Material: blood. The receptors shown here come from a person aged 18-70 years in good health. Each CDR3 is given with its conserved first and last residue. A D gene is named only where the DNA matches it firmly. Only part of the rows carry a size: once, few, many, or a class if the clone is expanded.

clone size	D gene	CDR3 length	J gene	V gene	CDR3 DNA	CDR3 protein
.	TRBD2	19	TRBJ2-1	TRBV9	TGTGCCAGCAGCGTAGGGACTAGCGGGGGGTGGAGCTCCTACAATGAGCAGTTCTTC	CASSVGTSGGWSSYNEQFF
.	.	13	TRBJ1-2	TRBV7-8	TGTGCCAGCAGCTTAGGGGAGATGGGTGGCTACACCTTC	CASSLGEMGGYTF
few	.	13	TRBJ2-5	TRBV18	TGTGCCAGCTCACCACAGGGGGGAGAGACCCAGTACTTC	CASSPQGGETQYF
.	.	15	TRBJ1-2	TRBV7-2	TGTGCCAGCAGCCGCCCCACCTCGGATAACTATGGCTACACCTTC	CASSRPTSDNYGYTF
.	TRBD2	16	TRBJ2-5	TRBV6-1	TGTGCCAGCAGTGGAGCGACTAGCGGGGCCCAAGAGACCCAGTACTTC	CASSGATSGAQETQYF
.	TRBD1	14	TRBJ1-5	TRBV27	TGTGCCAGCAGCATAACAGGGGGCAATCAGCCCCAGCATTTT	CASSITGGNQPQHF
.	TRBD1	14	TRBJ1-4	TRBV6-5	TGTGCCAGCAGTTCAGGGGGGAGCGAAGAAAAACTGTTTTTT	CASSSGGSEEKLFF
.	.	16	TRBJ1-2	TRBV5-4	TGTGCCAGCAGCTTGGAGAGCCAGATAGCTAACTATGGCTACACCTTC	CASSLESQIANYGYTF
.	TRBD1	19	TRBJ1-2	TRBV7-8	TGTGCCAGCAGCCCGAGTGCGGTCAGGGGGCGCAGGATGGACTATGGCTACACCTTC	CASSPSAVRGRRMDYGYTF
.	TRBD2	16	TRBJ2-3	TRBV28	TGTGCCAGCAGTTTAGACGGGACTAGCTACACAGATACGCAGTATTTT	CASSLDGTSYTDTQYF
.	.	13	TRBJ1-2	TRBV18	TGTGCCAGCAAAAAGGATGGCTGGGACGGCTACACCTTC	CASKKDGWDGYTF
.	TRBD1	20	TRBJ1-5	TRBV18	TGTGCCAGCTCACCCTCAACCCCCCACCGGGACAGGTATAGCAATCAGCCCCAGCATTTT	CASSPSTPHRDRYSNQPQHF
.	.	13	TRBJ1-1	TRBV4-1	TGCGCCAGCAGCCGGGGGGCGAGTACTGAAGCTTTCTTT	CASSRGASTEAFF
.	.	16	TRBJ2-1	TRBV10-3	TGTGCCATCAGTGACCTGGCATCGAGCTCCTACAATGAGCAGTTCTTC	CAISDLASSSYNEQFF
.	.	15	TRBJ1-6	TRBV28	TGTGCCAGCAGGCCTCCCGGACAGACAAATTCACCCCTCCACTTT	CASRPPGQTNSPLHF
.	TRBD1	16	TRBJ1-2	TRBV27	TGTGCCAGCAGGCTCTTGACAGGGGGCCATAACTATGGCTACACCTTC	CASRLLTGGHNYGYTF
.	.	15	TRBJ1-1	TRBV5-1	TGCGCCAGCAGCCTTCCCGCTGCCCCGAACACTGAAGCTTTCTTT	CASSLPAAPNTEAFF
few	.	15	TRBJ1-4	TRBV5-5	TGTGCCAGCAGGCTGCGGAGGGGCGCAGGGGAAAAACTGTTTTTT	CASRLRRGAGEKLFF
.	.	17	TRBJ2-4	TRBV7-8	TGTGCCAGCAGCTTATGGGTTCCTGGACAGTACAAAAACATTCAGTACTTC	CASSLWVPGQYKNIQYF
.	.	12	TRBJ2-5	TRBV7-6	TGTGCCAGCAGCAGGTCTGGAGAGACCCAGTACTTC	CASSRSGETQYF
.	.	14	TRBJ1-6	TRBV6-5	TGTGCCAGCAGAATCGACAGTAACGGTTCACCCCTCCACTTT	CASRIDSNGSPLHF
.	TRBD1	15	TRBJ1-2	TRBV6-5	TGTGCCAGCAGGCCGTCGACAGGGGTCAACTATGGCTACACCTTC	CASRPSTGVNYGYTF
.	.	13	TRBJ2-5	TRBV27	TGTGCCAGCAGTTCCCAGGGCCCGGAGACCCAGTACTTC	CASSSQGPETQYF
.	.	15	TRBJ1-1	TRBV4-1	TGCGCCAGCATCGGCAACAGGGCGATGAACACTGAAGCTTTCTTT	CASIGNRAMNTEAFF
.	.	14	TRBJ2-7	TRBV15	TGTGCCACCAGCAGTATAGGTGGGCCCTACGAGCAGTACTTC	CATSSIGGPYEQYF
.	.	17	TRBJ2-7	TRBV19	TGTGCCAGTAGTACGAATACCGGGATAGGCACCCTCTACGAGCAGTACTTC	CASSTNTGIGTLYEQYF
.	TRBD2	14	TRBJ2-1	TRBV7-2	TGTGCCAGCAGCTATTATCTAGCGGGGGAGAAGCAGTTCTTC	CASSYYLAGEKQFF
.	.	14	TRBJ2-5	TRBV7-9	TGTGCCAGCAGCTCACCCATATTACGGGAGACCCAGTACTTC	CASSSPILRETQYF
.	.	14	TRBJ2-3	TRBV13	TGTGCCAGCAGCTTAAGGCGGACCTCAGATACGCAGTATTTT	CASSLRRTSDTQYF
.	.	13	TRBJ2-5	TRBV4-1	TGCGCCAGCAGCCAAGATCAAGGGGCCCCCCAGTACTTC	CASSQDQGAPQYF
.	.	13	TRBJ2-5	TRBV6-5	TGTGCCAGCAGGCGGGGGCTCCAAGAGACCCAGTACTTC	CASRRGLQETQYF
.	.	13	TRBJ1-5	TRBV2	TGTGCCAGCAGTGAACGTTTGAATCAGCCCCAGCATTTT	CASSERLNQPQHF
.	.	15	TRBJ2-3	TRBV7-9	TGTGCCAGCAGCTTAGTCGGGGATAGCACAGATACGCAGTATTTT	CASSLVGDSTDTQYF
.	TRBD2	15	TRBJ2-5	TRBV4-1	TGCGCCAGCAGCCAAGGGACTAGCGTGCAAGAGACCCAGTACTTC	CASSQGTSVQETQYF
.	TRBD2	17	TRBJ2-7	TRBV10-3	TGTGCCATCAGTGAGTCGGGAAGAAGGGAGGGGAGGTACGAGCAGTACTTC	CAISESGRREGRYEQYF
many	.	12	TRBJ1-1	TRBV6-5	TGTGCCAGCAGTACAGGGAACACTGAAGCTTTCTTT	CASSTGNTEAFF
.	TRBD2	14	TRBJ2-7	TRBV30	TGTGCCTGGAGTGTACCAGCGGGGGGCTACGAGCAGTACTTC	CAWSVPAGGYEQYF
.	.	11	TRBJ1-2	TRBV2	TGTGCCAGCAGCGGGGATTATGGCTACACCTTC	CASSGDYGYTF
.	.	13	TRBJ2-7	TRBV6-5	TGTGCCAGCGGTACCGGGACTGTCCACGAGCAGTACTTC	CASGTGTVHEQYF
.	TRBD1	16	TRBJ2-3	TRBV7-9	TGTGCCAGCAGCCCAGGGACAGCCTGGGGAACAGATACGCAGTATTTT	CASSPGTAWGTDTQYF
.	TRBD2	16	TRBJ2-3	TRBV5-8	TGTGCCAGCAGCCGGGGGAGTAGCGGGGGTTTTGATACGCAGTATTTT	CASSRGSSGGFDTQYF
few	.	15	TRBJ2-5	TRBV18	TGTGCCAGCTCACTACAAGGGACTGTACAAGAGACCCAGTACTTC	CASSLQGTVQETQYF
.	.	14	TRBJ2-7	TRBV18	TGTGCCAGCTCACGAGGGCTTACCTCCTACGAGCAGTACTTC	CASSRGLTSYEQYF
.	TRBD1	13	TRBJ2-7	TRBV6-6	TGTGCCAGCAGTTACGGGACAGGGAACGAGCAGTACTTC	CASSYGTGNEQYF